The sequence of this TCR beta chain was determined in a study of human T cells and chemical hapten exposure (dated by TCRdb to the early 2020s). For context, the study as a whole: For sensitization, 2% DPC in acetone was applied to a roughly 2 cm by roughly 2 cm area of upper inner arm skin. Nearly 30 alopecia patients provided blood for TCR sequencing at one to four time points (pre-sensitization, 2, 6 and 24 weeks). Blood was sampled from patients pre-sensitization (week 0) and at 2, 6 and about 24 weeks after DPC sensitization. Weekly therapeutic DPC doses were additionally applied to the scalp of patients throughout the roughly 23-week study period. Patch testing was performed on the upper back with Finn chambers containing 0.01% DPC, and the patch tests were scored after 6 days according to International Contact Dermatitis Research Group standards. The libraries were sequenced as a pool, and the TCR yield per sample differed mostly because of small variations in library volumes within the pool. The mostly female patient cohort included alopecia areata with under or over 50% scalp involvement, alopecia totalis and alopecia universalis. The study tracked peripheral blood TCR repertoire changes in vivo during primary and secondary sensitization to the hapten diphenylcyclopropenone (DPC) in alopecia patients.

Study-level results and caveats: Because all patients had alopecia, a presumed autoimmune disease, the immune response of the patients might differ from that of healthy individuals. DPC sensitization did not change how many TCRs were above 1 in 1000 frequency, and no evidence was found of alterations in global repertoire structure. Patch test score correlated positively with the number of PT1 expanded TCRs, reaching significance at thresholds 8, 16 and 32 but not at 4. Compared with pre-sensitization or healthy control sets, expanded TCRs formed significantly more large CDR3 similarity clusters, which is consistent with antigen-driven responses. After repeated subsampling, changes were observed in the strength of the expansion versus patch-test correlation and in the threshold at which the correlation became significant.

At least ten counts were recorded for this clonotype. No cognate antigen has been identified for it. Base qualities are not recorded, but no much larger clone differs from it by a single base. The sample's time point label is to be understood as: patch test 3, about 24 weeks after DPC sensitization. The sample's treatment or condition label, in plain terms: therapeutic diphenylcyclopropenone sensitization with weekly scalp DPC. At every patch-test visit, the blood draw took place before the patch test was put on. Eligible patients were aged 18 to 70, diagnosed with alopecia, deemed suitable for DPC therapy, and excluded if pregnant. Total RNA was isolated from unfractionated whole blood collected in Tempus Blood RNA tubes. The protocol used for the library was RACE. Sequencing relied on a NextSeq 500. During library preparation, unique molecular identifiers were attached to individual cDNA molecules so that TCRs could be counted in a quantitative, reproducible way. For every blood RNA sample, sequencing covered both the TCR alpha and TCR beta chains. Per the authors' processing: Samples had a median of approximately 96,000 TCRs, with a range from about 23,224 to 700,000. The Decombinator software suite was used to annotate the V, J and CDR3 of the TCR reads. For the PS versus PT1 abundance plots, all samples were subsampled to the same number of TCRs (28,000). Expanded TCRs were defined as absent before sensitization and observed at least eight times at the 2-week time point. TCRdb applied fastp at Q25 and MiXCR to the public reads, then kept only in-frame beta chains. Rows with a matching CDR3 protein are joined into one entry that keeps the most common DNA and genes. The authors' filters were not applied to this entry. For this sample there are approximately 80,000 distinct CDR3 sequences; roughly 13% appear just once. Together, the top ten hold 5.7% of the sample.

Spanning cysteine to phenylalanine, the CDR3 consists of 16 amino acids. The only DNA kept is the CDR3, 48 bases in frame from the first base. Trimming at the junction amounts to 5 bases on V and 1 base on J, and the germline ends lie 15 bases apart. The germline V gene (reference sequence) yields LNHDA for CDR1 and SQIVND for CDR2. Source: whole blood, taken in connection with sensitization to the hapten diphenylcyclopropenone (DPC). This clonotype was sampled from a woman in her forties or fifties with alopecia areata. Some clones in this sample may be carry-over from other donors' samples. Recombination connected TRBV19 to TRBJ1-5, and possibly TRBD1, on 5 matching bases. This receptor carries the CDR3 CASSAPRGRSNQPQHF. The DNA sequence reads TGTGCCAGTAGTGCCCCGAGGGGTAGAAGCAATCAGCCCCAGCATTTT.